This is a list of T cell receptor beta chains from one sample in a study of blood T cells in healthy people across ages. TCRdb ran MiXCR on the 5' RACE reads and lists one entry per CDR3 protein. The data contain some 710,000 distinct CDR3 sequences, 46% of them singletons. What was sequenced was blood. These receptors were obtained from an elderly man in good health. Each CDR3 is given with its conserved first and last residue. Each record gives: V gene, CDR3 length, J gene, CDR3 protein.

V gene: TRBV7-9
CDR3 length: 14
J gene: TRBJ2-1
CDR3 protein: CASSPGQNLGEQFF

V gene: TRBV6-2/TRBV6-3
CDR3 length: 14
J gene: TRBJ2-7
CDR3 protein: CASSNPRRGNEQYF

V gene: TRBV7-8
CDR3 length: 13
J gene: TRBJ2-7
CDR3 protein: CASSLVSSDEQYF

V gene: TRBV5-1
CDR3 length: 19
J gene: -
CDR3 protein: CASSFLGAGGGPLVETQYF

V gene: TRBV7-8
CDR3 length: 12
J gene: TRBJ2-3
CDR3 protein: CASTSSTDTQYF

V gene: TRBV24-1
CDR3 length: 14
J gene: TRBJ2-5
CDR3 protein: CATSGDGNQETQYF

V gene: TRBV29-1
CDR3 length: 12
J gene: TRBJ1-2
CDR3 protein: CSVVREGYGYTF

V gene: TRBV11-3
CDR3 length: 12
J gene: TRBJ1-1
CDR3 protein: CASSGDRGVAFF

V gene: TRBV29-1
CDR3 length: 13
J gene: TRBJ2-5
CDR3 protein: CSVEGPRGETQYF

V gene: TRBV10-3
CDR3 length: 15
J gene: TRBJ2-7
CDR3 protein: CAISEEGGSSYEQYF

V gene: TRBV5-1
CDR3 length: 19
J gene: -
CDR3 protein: CASSLVGERTSGRNREQYF

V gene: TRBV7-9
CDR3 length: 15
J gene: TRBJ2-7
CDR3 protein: CASSQRGGQTYEQYF

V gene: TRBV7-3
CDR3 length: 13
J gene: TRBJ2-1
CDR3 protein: CASSLFLVGEQFF

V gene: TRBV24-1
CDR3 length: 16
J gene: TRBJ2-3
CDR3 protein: CATSDLGQGSGDTQYF

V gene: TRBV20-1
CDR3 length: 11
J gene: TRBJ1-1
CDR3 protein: CSAEQGGEAFF

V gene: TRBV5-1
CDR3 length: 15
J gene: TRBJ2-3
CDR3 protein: CASSLEGREADTQYF

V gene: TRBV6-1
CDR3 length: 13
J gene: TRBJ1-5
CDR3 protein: CAIRAESNQPQHF

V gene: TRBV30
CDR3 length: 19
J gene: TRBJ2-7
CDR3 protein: CAWSVIHYLGDSGTYEQYF

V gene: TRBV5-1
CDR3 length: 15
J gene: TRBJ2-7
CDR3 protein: CASSLPGRNLWEQYF

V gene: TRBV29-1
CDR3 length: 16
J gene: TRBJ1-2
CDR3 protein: CSVEVGTWTANYGYTF

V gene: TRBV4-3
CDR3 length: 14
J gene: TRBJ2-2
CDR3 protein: CASRITEGYGELFF

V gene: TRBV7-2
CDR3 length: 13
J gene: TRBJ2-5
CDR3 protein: CASSQEPRETQYF

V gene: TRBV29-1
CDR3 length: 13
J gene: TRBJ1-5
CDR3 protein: CSGQEGAGGPQHF

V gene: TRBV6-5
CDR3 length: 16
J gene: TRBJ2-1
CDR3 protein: CASSLTSSGRRRDQFF

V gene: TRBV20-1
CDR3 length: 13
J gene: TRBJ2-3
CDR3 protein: CSARGDSTDTQYF

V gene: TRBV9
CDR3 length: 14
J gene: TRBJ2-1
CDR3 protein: CASSVGTTYNEQFF

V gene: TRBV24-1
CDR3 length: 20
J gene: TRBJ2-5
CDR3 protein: CATSDTKDRGRSPGQETQYF

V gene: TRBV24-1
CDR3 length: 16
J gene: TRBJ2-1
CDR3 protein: CATSDGKTSGSSEQFF

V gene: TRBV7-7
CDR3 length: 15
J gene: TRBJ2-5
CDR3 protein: CASSLPGGAWETQYF

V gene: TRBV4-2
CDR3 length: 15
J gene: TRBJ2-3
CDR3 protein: CASSQDVTHTDTRYF